The present TCR beta chain was sequenced within a study of T cell repertoires in cytomegalovirus infection. For the study at large: It can be stated that public TCR beta signatures indicated CMV infection as well as a matching HLA type. Study results and caveats: Ex vivo, HLA-C-restricted CMV-specific TCR beta clonotypes prevailed over the rest of the response.

TCRdb analysed the reads with MiXCR anew, one entry per CDR3 protein. The sample has about a million distinct CDR3 sequences; approximately 31% are singletons. Losses at the gene ends were 2 bases for V and 2 bases for J; bases not matched to a gene: 11. CDR1 and CDR2 from the germline V gene are SGHNT and YYREEE (reference sequence). This CDR3 has 18 residues. Concerning this clonotype itself: Its antigen is unidentified.

The sample consisted of cultured CD8+ T cells from PBMCs, taken from culture after CMV antigen stimulation. The TCR was taken from a human donor in good health (CMV status not recorded). Some clones in this sample may be carry-over from other donors' samples. The chain is built from TRBV5-4 and TRBJ2-2, with 8 bases aligning to TRBD2. The CDR3 region has the DNA TGTGCCAGCAGCTTCGACCCAACAACTAGCGGAAACACCGGGGAGCTGTTTTTT. Protein product: CASSFDPTTSGNTGELFF.